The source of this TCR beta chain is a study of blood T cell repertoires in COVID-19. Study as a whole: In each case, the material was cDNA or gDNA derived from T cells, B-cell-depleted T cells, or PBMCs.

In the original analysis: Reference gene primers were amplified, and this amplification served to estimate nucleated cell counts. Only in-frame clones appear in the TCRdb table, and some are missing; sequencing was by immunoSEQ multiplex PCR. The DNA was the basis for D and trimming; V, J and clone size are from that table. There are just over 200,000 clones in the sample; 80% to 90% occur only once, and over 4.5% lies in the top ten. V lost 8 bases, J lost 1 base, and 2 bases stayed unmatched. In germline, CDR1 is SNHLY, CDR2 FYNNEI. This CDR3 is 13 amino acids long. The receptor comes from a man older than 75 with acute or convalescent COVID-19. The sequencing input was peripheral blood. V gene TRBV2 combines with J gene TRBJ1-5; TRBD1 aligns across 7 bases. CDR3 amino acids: CASGGQSNQPQHF. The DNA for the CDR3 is TGTGCCAGCGGGGGACAGAGCAATCAGCCCCAGCATTTT.